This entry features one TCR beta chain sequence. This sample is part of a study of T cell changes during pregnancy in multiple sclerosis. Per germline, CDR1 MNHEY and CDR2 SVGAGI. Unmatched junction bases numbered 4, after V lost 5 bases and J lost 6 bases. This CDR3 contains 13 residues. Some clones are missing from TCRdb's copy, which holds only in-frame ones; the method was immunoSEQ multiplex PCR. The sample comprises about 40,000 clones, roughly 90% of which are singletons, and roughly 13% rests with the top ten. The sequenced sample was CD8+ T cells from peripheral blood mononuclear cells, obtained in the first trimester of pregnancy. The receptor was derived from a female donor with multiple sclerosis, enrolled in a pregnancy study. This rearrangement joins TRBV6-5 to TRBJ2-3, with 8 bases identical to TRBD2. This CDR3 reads CASSGSGVDTQYF. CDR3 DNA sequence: TGTGCCAGCAGTGGTAGCGGGGTGGATACGCAGTATTTT.